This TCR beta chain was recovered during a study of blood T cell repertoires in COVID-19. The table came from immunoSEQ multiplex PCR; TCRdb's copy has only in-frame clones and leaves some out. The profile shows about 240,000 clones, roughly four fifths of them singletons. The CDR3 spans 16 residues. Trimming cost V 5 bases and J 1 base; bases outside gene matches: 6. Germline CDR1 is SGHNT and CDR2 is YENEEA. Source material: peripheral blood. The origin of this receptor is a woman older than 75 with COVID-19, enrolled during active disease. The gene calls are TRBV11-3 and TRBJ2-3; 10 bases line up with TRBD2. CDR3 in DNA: TGTGCCAGCAGCCGGAGAGGACTAGCGGGCACAGATACGCAGTATTTT. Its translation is CASSRRGLAGTDTQYF.